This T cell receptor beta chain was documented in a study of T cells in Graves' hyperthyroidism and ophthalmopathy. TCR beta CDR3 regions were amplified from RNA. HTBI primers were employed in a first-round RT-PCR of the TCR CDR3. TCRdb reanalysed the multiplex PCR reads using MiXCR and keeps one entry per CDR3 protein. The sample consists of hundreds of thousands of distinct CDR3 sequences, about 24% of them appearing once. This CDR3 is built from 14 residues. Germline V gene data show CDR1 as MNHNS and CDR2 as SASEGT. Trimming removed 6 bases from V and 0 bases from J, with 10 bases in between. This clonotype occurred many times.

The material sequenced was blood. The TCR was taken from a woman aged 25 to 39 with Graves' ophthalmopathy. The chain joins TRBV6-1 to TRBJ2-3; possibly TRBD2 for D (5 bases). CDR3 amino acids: CASREAASTDTQYF. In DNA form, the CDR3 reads TGTGCCAGCAGGGAGGCAGCTAGCACAGATACGCAGTATTTT.